A selection of T cell receptor beta chains follows, all from one sample in a study of blood T cell repertoires in COVID-19. TCRdb's table, derived via immunoSEQ multiplex PCR, lists solely in-frame clones and lacks some. The sample includes over 200,000 clones, almost 90% seen only once; the top ten take more than 13%. Sequenced input: PBMCs or T cells enriched from blood (not recorded which). The receptors here all came from a man aged 30-40 years who had been exposed to COVID-19. The CDR3 runs from the conserved cysteine through the conserved F or W. D genes are given only for firm matches. Clone size is not always given. Where it is, it says once, few, many or a class for expanded clones.

TRBV29-1	TRBJ2-7	TRBD1	.	CSVQGESYEQYF	TGCAGCGTTCAGGGGGAATCCTACGAGCAGTACTTC
TRBV11-3	TRBJ1-1	.	.	CASSQRGGNTEAFF	TGTGCCAGCAGCCAGCGAGGGGGGAACACTGAAGCTTTCTTT
TRBV2	TRBJ2-3	TRBD2	.	CASSGVTSGISTDTQYF	TGTGCCAGCAGTGGGGTGACTAGCGGAATTTCCACAGATACGCAGTATTTT
TRBV6-5	TRBJ1-2	.	.	CASATFREVYGYTF	TGTGCCAGTGCCACCTTCAGGGAGGTCTATGGCTACACCTTC
TRBV7-8	TRBJ1-2	TRBD1	.	CASSLVPTGGAKGYTF	TGTGCCAGCAGCTTAGTTCCGACAGGGGGCGCGAAAGGCTACACCTTC
TRBV9	TRBJ2-5	TRBD2	.	CASSVDLLAGQETQYF	TGTGCCAGCAGCGTAGATCTCCTAGCGGGCCAAGAGACCCAGTACTTC
TRBV6-1	TRBJ2-5	.	once	CASSDRVSETQYF	TGTGCCAGCAGTGATCGGGTTTCCGAGACCCAGTACTTC
TRBV19	TRBJ2-7	TRBD1	.	CASSIGTGDYEQYF	TGTGCCAGTAGTATCGGGACAGGGGACTACGAGCAGTACTTC
TRBV7-9	TRBJ2-7	TRBD2	.	CASSQLAGEVEQYF	TGTGCCAGCAGCCAGCTAGCGGGGGAGGTTGAGCAGTACTTC
TRBV11-2	TRBJ2-3	.	.	CASSPRAVADTQYF	TGTGCCAGCAGCCCAAGAGCGGTCGCAGATACGCAGTATTTT
TRBV4-1	TRBJ1-2	.	.	CASSIGTLLRRDYYGYTF	TGCGCCAGCAGTATCGGGACACTGTTACGACGGGATTACTATGGCTACACCTTC
TRBV19	TRBJ1-5	.	.	CASSQQRNQPQHF	TGTGCCAGTAGTCAACAGCGCAATCAGCCCCAGCATTTT
TRBV19	TRBJ1-2	.	.	CASSIRRAYGYTF	TGTGCCAGTAGTATACGGAGAGCCTATGGCTACACCTTC
TRBV29-1	TRBJ1-4	.	.	CSVEDAHSEKLFF	TGCAGCGTTGAAGACGCCCATAGTGAAAAACTGTTTTTT
TRBV5-5	TRBJ2-5	TRBD1	.	CASSRGTAQETQYF	TGTGCCAGCAGCCGAGGGACAGCTCAAGAGACCCAGTACTTC
TRBV7-9	TRBJ1-2	.	.	CASSFPRGYGYTF	TGTGCCAGCAGCTTCCCACGGGGGTATGGCTACACCTTC
TRBV12-3/TRBV12-4	TRBJ1-1	.	.	CASSFRGYTEAFF	TGTGCCAGCAGTTTTCGGGGATACACTGAAGCTTTCTTT
TRBV19	TRBJ1-6	.	once	CASQGSYNSPLHF	TGTGCCAGTCAGGGGTCCTATAATTCACCCCTCCACTTT
TRBV5-6	TRBJ1-6	TRBD1	.	CASSLGTGRGNSPLHF	TGTGCCAGCAGCCTAGGGACAGGGAGGGGAAATTCACCCCTCCACTTT
TRBV5-1	TRBJ2-7	TRBD1	.	CASSLNWGNTGTEGREQYF	TGCGCCAGCAGCTTAAATTGGGGGAATACCGGGACAGAGGGTAGGGAGCAGTACTTC
TRBV7-5	TRBJ1-1	.	few	CVRSLARGTGATEAFF	TGTGTCAGAAGCTTAGCGCGGGGAACAGGAGCCACTGAAGCTTTCTTT
TRBV9	TRBJ1-6	.	.	CASTQGYNSPLHF	TGTGCCAGCACTCAGGGCTATAATTCACCCCTCCACTTT
TRBV14	TRBJ2-3	TRBD2	.	CASSPRTGLAITDTQYF	TGTGCCAGCAGCCCCCGTACTGGACTAGCGATAACAGATACGCAGTATTTT
TRBV5-1	TRBJ2-1	TRBD1	.	CASGRDRAYNEQFF	TGCGCCAGCGGCCGGGACAGGGCCTACAATGAGCAGTTCTTC
TRBV25-1	TRBJ2-6	.	once	CASSEEGQGANVLTF	TGTGCCAGCAGTGAGGAGGGACAGGGGGCCAACGTCCTGACTTTC
TRBV7-9	TRBJ2-4	.	.	CASSRGGKNIQYF	TGTGCCAGCAGCCGAGGGGGCAAAAACATTCAGTACTTC
TRBV4-1	TRBJ1-2	.	few	CASSPGPGANYGYTF	TGCGCCAGCAGCCCAGGGCCCGGTGCTAACTATGGCTACACCTTC
TRBV13	TRBJ2-5	TRBD2	.	CASSFRAGGTETQYF	TGTGCCAGCAGCTTCAGGGCGGGGGGTACGGAGACCCAGTACTTC
TRBV4-2	TRBJ1-2	.	once	CASSQDAANYGYTF	TGTGCCAGCAGCCAAGACGCAGCTAACTATGGCTACACCTTC
TRBV18	TRBJ2-1	.	.	CASSPPEPGAYNEQFF	TGTGCCAGCTCACCACCTGAGCCAGGGGCCTACAATGAGCAGTTCTTC
TRBV2	TRBJ1-2	.	.	CASSVSGSNYGYTF	TGTGCCAGCAGTGTATCAGGGTCTAACTATGGCTACACCTTC
TRBV13	TRBJ1-2	TRBD1	.	CASSSGQGAFGYGYTF	TGTGCCAGCAGTTCCGGACAGGGGGCTTTTGGCTATGGCTACACCTTC
TRBV15	TRBJ1-1	TRBD1	.	CATSRDRRSEAFF	TGTGCCACCAGCAGGGACAGGAGATCTGAAGCTTTCTTT
TRBV6-4	TRBJ2-7	TRBD1	.	CASSSLVRGQDLYEQYF	TGTGCCAGCAGTTCCCTTGTTAGGGGACAGGACTTATACGAGCAGTACTTC
TRBV6-4	TRBJ2-3	TRBD2	.	CASSDSAGGSDTQYF	TGTGCCAGCAGTGACTCTGCGGGGGGTAGTGATACGCAGTATTTT
TRBV7-6	TRBJ1-4	TRBD1	.	CASSLEPGGNEKLFF	TGTGCCAGCAGCTTAGAGCCAGGGGGTAATGAAAAACTGTTTTTT
TRBV6-2/TRBV6-3	TRBJ1-6	TRBD1	.	CASSSLPPSTGTGANSPLHF	TGTGCCAGCAGCTCGTTACCACCTAGCACCGGGACAGGGGCTAATTCACCCCTCCACTTT
TRBV6-5	TRBJ2-3	.	.	CASSRDSDADTQYF	TGTGCCAGCTCTCGGGACTCCGACGCCGATACGCAGTATTTT
TRBV18	TRBJ2-7	.	.	CASSPPLQGPYEQYF	TGTGCCAGCTCACCACCCTTACAGGGCCCCTACGAGCAGTACTTC
TRBV6-2/TRBV6-3	TRBJ2-7	TRBD1	.	CASSSTGSHEQYF	TGTGCCAGCAGCTCGACAGGGTCCCACGAGCAGTACTTC
TRBV24-1	TRBJ1-5	TRBD1	.	CATGSRRGGREPQHF	TGTGCCACCGGATCTAGAAGAGGGGGCAGAGAGCCCCAGCATTTT
TRBV7-9	TRBJ1-1	TRBD1	.	CASTISTGRNTEAFF	TGTGCCAGCACCATCTCGACAGGGAGGAACACTGAAGCTTTCTTT
TRBV6-1	TRBJ1-2	.	.	CASSDGGGRGYTF	TGTGCCAGCAGTGACGGGGGAGGGCGCGGCTACACCTTC
TRBV13	TRBJ1-1	TRBD1	.	CASSLDRDPEAFF	TGTGCCAGCAGCCTCGACAGGGATCCTGAAGCTTTCTTT
TRBV19	TRBJ1-2	.	few	CASSIGQNPRVNYGYTF	TGTGCCAGTAGTATAGGCCAGAACCCCCGGGTGAACTATGGCTACACCTTC
TRBV2	TRBJ1-6	.	.	CASSLGNSPLHF	TGTGCCAGCTCCCTGGGCAATTCACCCCTCCACTTT
TRBV19	TRBJ1-5	TRBD1	.	CASSLNQGVQPQHF	TGTGCCAGTAGTCTAAACCAGGGGGTTCAGCCCCAGCATTTT
TRBV29-1	TRBJ1-5	.	.	CSVGTGNQPQHF	TGCAGCGTTGGGACAGGCAATCAGCCCCAGCATTTT